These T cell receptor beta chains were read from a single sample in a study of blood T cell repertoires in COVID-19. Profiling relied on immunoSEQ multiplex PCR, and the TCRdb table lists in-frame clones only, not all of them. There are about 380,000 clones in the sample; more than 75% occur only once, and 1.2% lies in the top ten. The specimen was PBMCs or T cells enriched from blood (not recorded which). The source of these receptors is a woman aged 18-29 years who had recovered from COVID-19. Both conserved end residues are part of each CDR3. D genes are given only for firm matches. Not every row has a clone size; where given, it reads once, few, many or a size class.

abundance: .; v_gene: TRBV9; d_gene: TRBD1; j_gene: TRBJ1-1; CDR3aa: CASSNLLTGTGGLNTEAFF; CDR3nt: TGTGCCAGCAGTAACCTACTAACCGGGACAGGGGGCCTGAACACTGAAGCTTTCTTT
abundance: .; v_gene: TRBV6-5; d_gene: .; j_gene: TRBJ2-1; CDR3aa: CASSYGTPNNEQFF; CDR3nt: TGTGCCAGCAGTTACGGGACACCCAACAATGAGCAGTTCTTC
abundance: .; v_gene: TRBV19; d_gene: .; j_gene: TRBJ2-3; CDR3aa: CASSGIRVSSSDTQYF; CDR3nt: TGTGCCAGTAGTGGCATCAGGGTATCCTCGTCCGATACGCAGTATTTT
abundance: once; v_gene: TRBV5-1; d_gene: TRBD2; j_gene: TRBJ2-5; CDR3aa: CASSFFSGGPKETQYF; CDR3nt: TGCGCCAGCAGCTTCTTTAGCGGGGGGCCGAAAGAGACCCAGTACTTC
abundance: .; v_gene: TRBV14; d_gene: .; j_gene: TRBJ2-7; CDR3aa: CASSRIREAQYF; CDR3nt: TGTGCCAGCAGCCGTATCAGGGAAGCGCAGTACTTC
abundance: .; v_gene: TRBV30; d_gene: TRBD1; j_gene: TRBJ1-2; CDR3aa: CASEVTGKYGYTF; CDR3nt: TGTGCCTCCGAGGTGACAGGGAAGTATGGCTACACCTTC
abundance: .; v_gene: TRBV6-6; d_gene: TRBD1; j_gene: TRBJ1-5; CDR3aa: CASTIRTGIMPQHF; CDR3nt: TGTGCCAGCACCATACGGACAGGAATCATGCCCCAGCATTTT
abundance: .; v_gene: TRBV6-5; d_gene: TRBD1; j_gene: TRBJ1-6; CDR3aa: CASTRTGDSPLHF; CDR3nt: TGTGCCAGCACTCGGACAGGGGATTCACCCCTCCACTTT
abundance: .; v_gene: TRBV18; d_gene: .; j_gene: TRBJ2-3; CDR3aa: CASSRRSRADTDTQYF; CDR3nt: TGTGCCAGCTCGCGGAGAAGCAGGGCCGACACAGATACGCAGTATTTT
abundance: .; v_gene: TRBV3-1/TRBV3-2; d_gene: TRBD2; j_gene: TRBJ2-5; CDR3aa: CASSTGLEIETQYF; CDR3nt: TGTGCCAGCAGCACGGGACTAGAGATCGAGACCCAGTACTTC
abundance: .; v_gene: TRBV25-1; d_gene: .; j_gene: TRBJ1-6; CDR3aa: CASSADSPLHF; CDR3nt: TGTGCCAGCAGTGCCGATTCACCCCTCCACTTT
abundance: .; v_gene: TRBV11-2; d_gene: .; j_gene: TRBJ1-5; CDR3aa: CASSLGQGPQHF; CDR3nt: TGTGCCAGCAGCTTGGGCCAGGGTCCCCAGCATTTT
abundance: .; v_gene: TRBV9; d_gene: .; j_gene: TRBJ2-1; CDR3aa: CASSVRITGKSSYNEQFF; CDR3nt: TGTGCCAGCAGCGTTCGAATTACAGGAAAGAGCTCCTACAATGAGCAGTTCTTC
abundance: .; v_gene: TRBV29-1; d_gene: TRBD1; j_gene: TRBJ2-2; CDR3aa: CSAMGQGTGELFF; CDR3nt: TGCAGCGCGATGGGACAGGGTACCGGGGAGCTGTTTTTT
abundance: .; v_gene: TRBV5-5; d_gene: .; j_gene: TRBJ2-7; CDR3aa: CASSRAQYSSSYEQYF; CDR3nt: TGTGCCAGCAGCCGCGCACAATATTCTAGCTCCTACGAGCAGTACTTC
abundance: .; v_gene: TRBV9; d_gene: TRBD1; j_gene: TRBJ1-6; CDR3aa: CASSFLDREEDSPLHF; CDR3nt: TGTGCCAGCAGCTTCTTGGACAGGGAGGAAGATTCACCCCTCCACTTT
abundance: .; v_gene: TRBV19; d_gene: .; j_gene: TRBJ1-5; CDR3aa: CASSINRAGHDQPQHF; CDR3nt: TGTGCCAGTAGTATAAATCGGGCAGGGCACGACCAGCCCCAGCATTTT
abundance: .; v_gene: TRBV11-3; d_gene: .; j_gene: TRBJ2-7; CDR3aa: CASSSAGAEQYF; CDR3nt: TGTGCCAGCAGCTCCGCGGGGGCCGAGCAGTACTTC
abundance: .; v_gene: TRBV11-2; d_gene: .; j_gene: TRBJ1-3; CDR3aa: CASSLDLRGSGNTIYF; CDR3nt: TGTGCCAGCAGCTTAGATCTTCGGGGCTCTGGAAACACCATATATTTT
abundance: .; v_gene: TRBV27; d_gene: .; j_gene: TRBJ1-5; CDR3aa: CASNKIGGEGPQHF; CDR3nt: TGTGCCAGCAACAAAATCGGCGGAGAGGGGCCCCAGCATTTT
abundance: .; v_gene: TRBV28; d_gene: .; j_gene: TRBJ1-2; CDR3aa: CASSLSKGGDGYTF; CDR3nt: TGTGCCAGCAGTTTATCAAAGGGGGGGGATGGCTACACCTTC
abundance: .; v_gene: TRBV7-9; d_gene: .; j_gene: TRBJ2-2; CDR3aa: CASSPRGGADTGELFF; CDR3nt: TGTGCCAGCAGCCCACGAGGGGGGGCCGACACCGGGGAGCTGTTTTTT
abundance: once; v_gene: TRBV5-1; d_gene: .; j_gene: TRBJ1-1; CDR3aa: CASSLTGFSTEAFF; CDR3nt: TGCGCCAGCAGCTTGACGGGATTCAGCACTGAAGCTTTCTTT
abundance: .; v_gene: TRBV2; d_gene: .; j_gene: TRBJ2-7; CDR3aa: CASQRQDYEQYF; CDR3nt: TGTGCCAGCCAACGGCAGGACTACGAGCAGTACTTC
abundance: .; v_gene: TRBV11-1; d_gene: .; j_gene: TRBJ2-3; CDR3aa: CASSGGARADTQYF; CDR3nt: TGTGCCAGCAGCGGGGGGGCCCGGGCAGATACGCAGTATTTT
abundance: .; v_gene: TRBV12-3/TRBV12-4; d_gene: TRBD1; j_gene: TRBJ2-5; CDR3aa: CASSFDRGETQYF; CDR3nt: TGTGCCAGCAGTTTCGACAGGGGAGAGACCCAGTACTTC
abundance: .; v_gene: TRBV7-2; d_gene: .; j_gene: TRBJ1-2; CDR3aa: CASSLSGFYGYTF; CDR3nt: TGTGCCAGCAGCTTATCGGGGTTCTATGGCTACACCTTC
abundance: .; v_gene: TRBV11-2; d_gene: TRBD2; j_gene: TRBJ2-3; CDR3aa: CASSYVGGSTDTQYF; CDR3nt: TGTGCCAGCAGCTATGTCGGGGGGAGCACAGATACGCAGTATTTT
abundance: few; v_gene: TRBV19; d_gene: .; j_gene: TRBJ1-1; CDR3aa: CASSILRRGRTEAFF; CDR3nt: TGTGCCAGTAGTATTTTAAGGCGGGGGCGCACTGAAGCTTTCTTT
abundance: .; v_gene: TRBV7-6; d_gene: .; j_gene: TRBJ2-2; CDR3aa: CASSPTRLDVYTGELFF; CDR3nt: TGTGCCAGCAGCCCTACTCGACTAGATGTTTATACCGGGGAGCTGTTTTTT
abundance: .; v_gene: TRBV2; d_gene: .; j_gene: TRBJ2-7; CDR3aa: CASRRVSNEQYF; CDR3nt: TGTGCCAGCAGGAGGGTTTCCAACGAGCAGTACTTC
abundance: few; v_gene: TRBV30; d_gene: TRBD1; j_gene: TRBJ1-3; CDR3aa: CAWSGDRGRNTIYF; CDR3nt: TGTGCCTGGAGTGGGGACAGGGGCAGAAACACCATATATTTT
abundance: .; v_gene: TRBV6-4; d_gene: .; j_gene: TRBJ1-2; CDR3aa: CASSEFGQTTTYGYTF; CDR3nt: TGTGCCAGCAGTGAGTTTGGACAGACAACAACCTATGGCTACACCTTC